A single sample is the source of the 23 T cell receptor beta chains below, sequenced in a study of shared clonotypes between healthy human individuals. Clones were sequenced by immunoSEQ multiplex PCR, and TCRdb holds only the in-frame ones, with some missing. The sample includes 2 million to 2.5 million clones, about nine tenths of them seen just once. The specimen was naive CD4+ T cells from PBMCs. The subset was: CD45RA+ positively selected. These receptors all come from a man between 18 and 35 years old in good health. Some clones in this sample may be carry-over from other donors' samples.

The chain employs TRBV11-2 and TRBJ1-3; no definite D call. This CDR3 comprises 15 residues. The ends were cut back, 5 bases at V and 3 bases at J, with 14 bases in the middle. Germline CDR1 and CDR2: SGHAT and FQNNGV. The chain's CDR3 is CASSRSSQGGNTIYF. Here the CDR3 DNA reads TGTGCCAGCAGCAGATCTAGCCAAGGTGGAAACACCATATATTTT.

The table lists this clone with a few counts. The genes are TRBV30 and TRBJ1-5; D is undetermined. Looked up from germline, CDR1 is GTSNPN and CDR2 is SVGIG (reference sequence). The CDR3 sequence is 16 residues long. V was clipped by 0 bases and J by 0 bases, with 12 bases between them. CDR3 amino acids: CAWSVRLGNSNQPQHF. CDR3 nucleotide sequence: TGTGCCTGGAGTGTACGCCTGGGGAATAGCAATCAGCCCCAGCATTTT.

This sequence joins TRBV7-9 and TRBJ2-1, with a weak D call TRBD2 (6 bases). The CDR3 has 17 amino acids. Trimming stripped 1 base from V and 9 bases from J, with 22 bases between. The germline V gene has CDR1 SEHNR and CDR2 FQNEAQ (reference sequence). CDR3 in amino acids: CASSLGATASGLSEQFF. DNA of the CDR3: TGTGCCAGCAGCTTAGGGGCAACGGCCAGCGGGCTAAGTGAGCAGTTCTTC.

The V and J genes are TRBV29-1 and TRBJ2-3, with a tentative D call TRBD2 (6 bases). V was clipped by 8 bases and J by 1 base, with 13 bases between them. This CDR3 has 13 amino acids. Germline V gene sequence: CDR1 SQVTM, CDR2 ANQGSEA. The CDR3 DNA follows: TGCAGCTCGCGGCGGGGAGGCACAGATACGCAGTATTTT. Translating it yields CSSRRGGTDTQYF.

The rearrangement links TRBV9 to TRBJ2-5; 13 nucleotides match TRBD2. CDR3 length equals 17 residues. Germline V gene lookup returns CDR1 SGDLS and CDR2 YYNGEE. V lost 0 bases, J lost 5 bases, and 7 bases stayed unmatched. The CDR3 DNA sequence: TGTGCCAGCAGCGTAGGGACTAGCGGGAGCGGGGGGGAGACCCAGTACTTC. It yields the protein CASSVGTSGSGGETQYF.

The CDR3 here is CAWSRRQGEQYF. CDR3 DNA sequence: TGTGCCTGGAGCCGAAGACAGGGGGAGCAGTACTTC. The V gene is TRBV30, the J gene TRBJ2-7, with TRBD1 matching over 8 bases. V lost 3 bases, J lost 7 bases, and 5 bases stayed unmatched. The CDR3 runs 12 residues. From germline, CDR1 is GTSNPN and CDR2 SVGIG (reference sequence).

The gene calls are TRBV28 and TRBJ1-1, with D perhaps matching TRBD1 (6 bases). V lost 6 bases to trimming and J lost 3 bases, with 14 bases between them. The CDR3 sequence is 14 residues long. The germline CDR1 and CDR2 sequences are MDHEN and SYDVKM. The CDR3 DNA reads as TGTGCCAGCAGCCCTGGGGACACTTACACTGAAGCTTTCTTT. Its protein is CASSPGDTYTEAFF.

CDR3 loop: CAIGRQNTEAFF. The CDR3 DNA sequence: TGTGCCATCGGGCGGCAGAACACTGAAGCTTTCTTT. The chain links TRBV10-3 to TRBJ1-1; no firm D call. The ends were cut back, 8 bases at V and 1 base at J, with 8 bases in the middle. Germline values: CDR1 ENHRY, CDR2 SYGVKD. The CDR3 contains 12 residues.

CDR3 in amino acids: CASSFHGGELFF. Written as DNA, the CDR3 is TGTGCCAGCAGCTTCCATGGCGGGGAGCTGTTTTTT. The chain has TRBV7-6 and TRBJ2-2; D not certain. V lost 3 bases to trimming and J lost 7 bases, with 6 bases between them. The CDR3 totals 12 residues. In germline, CDR1 is SGHVS, CDR2 FNYEAQ.

The rearrangement uses TRBV19 and TRBJ2-7; TRBD1 might be the D (5 bases). The CDR3 consists of 15 residues. Germline V lookup: CDR1 LNHDA, CDR2 SQIVND (reference sequence). Trimming took 5 bases from V and 3 from J, leaving 17 bases between them. CDR3 in amino acids: CASSLSGRVLYEQYF. The CDR3 DNA reads TGTGCCAGTAGTCTGTCGGGCAGGGTTCTCTACGAGCAGTACTTC.

This chain connects TRBV28 to TRBJ2-6, with D tentatively TRBD1 (5 bases). The V and J ends lost 2 bases and 2 bases respectively, with 16 bases between them. Per the germline V gene, CDR1 is MDHEN and CDR2 is SYDVKM. This CDR3 has 18 residues. CDR3 loop: CASSLITGGDPGANVLTF. CDR3 sequence (DNA): TGTGCCAGCAGTTTAATCACAGGTGGTGATCCTGGGGCCAACGTCCTGACTTTC.

The chain has TRBV7-2 and TRBJ2-6; D gene ambiguous. The CDR3 is 13 residues long. Trimming took off 3 bases at V and 2 bases at J, with 2 bases between the two ends. Per the germline V gene, CDR1 is SGHTA and CDR2 is FQGNSA. This chain's CDR3 is CASSFPGANVLTF. CDR3 nucleotide sequence: TGTGCCAGCAGCTTTCCTGGGGCCAACGTCCTGACTTTC.

The chain is built from TRBV5-1 and TRBJ2-1; a weak D match, TRBD2 (6 bases). Trimming removed 6 bases at V and 4 bases at J, with 11 bases between. Germline-derived CDR1 and CDR2 are SGHRS and YFSETQ. The CDR3 is 13 amino acids. CDR3 sequence: CASNRESYNEQFF. The CDR3 coding sequence is TGCGCCAGCAACCGGGAGTCATACAATGAGCAGTTCTTC.

The chain carries TRBV30 and TRBJ2-2, with unresolved D. Germline CDR1 is GTSNPN and CDR2 is SVGIG (reference sequence). The CDR3 loop spans 15 amino acids. Trimming pared 1 base from V and 0 bases from J, leaving 9 bases between. In nucleotides, the CDR3 is TGTGCCTGGAGTGCGGGTTTATCGAACACCGGGGAGCTGTTTTTT. Encoded protein: CAWSAGLSNTGELFF.

This sequence joins TRBV25-1 and TRBJ1-6; the D is unclear. The CDR3 has 15 amino acids. The germline V gene has CDR1 MGHDK and CDR2 SYGVNS. V was clipped by 3 bases and J by 5 bases, with 11 bases between them. CDR3: CASSEVSTDNSPLHF. The CDR3 nucleotides read TGTGCCAGCAGTGAGGTTAGCACAGATAATTCACCCCTCCACTTT.

The gene calls are TRBV19 and TRBJ1-3; perhaps TRBD1 as D (5 bases). The CDR3 sequence is 16 residues long. CDR1 is LNHDA and CDR2 is SQIVND in the germline V gene (reference sequence). Trimming took off 0 bases at V and 0 bases at J, with 9 bases between the two ends. CDR3 sequence reads: CASSIDSGGSGNTIYF. CDR3 sequence (DNA): TGTGCCAGTAGTATAGATTCCGGGGGCTCTGGAAACACCATATATTTT.

The chain carries TRBV6-5 and TRBJ1-1; 9 positions match TRBD1. The V gene's germline CDR1 is MNHEY and CDR2 SVGAGI. CDR3 length: 14 amino acids. V lost 5 bases, J lost 4 bases, and 5 bases stayed unmatched. This chain's CDR3 is CASSLQGAFTEAFF. The DNA for the CDR3 is TGTGCCAGCAGTCTACAGGGGGCTTTCACTGAAGCTTTCTTT.

V gene TRBV6-1 combines with J gene TRBJ1-2, with D tentatively TRBD1 (6 bases). With 2 bases removed from V and 8 bases from J, the gap between germline ends came to 15 bases. Germline assignment: CDR1 MNHNS and CDR2 SASEGT. This CDR3 has 14 amino acids. The DNA of the CDR3 is TGTGCCAGCAGTGAAAGAGGGGGGTCTATAGGCTACACCTTC. This translates into CASSERGGSIGYTF.

V usage is TRBV14 and J usage is TRBJ2-7, with TRBD2 as a possible D gene (5 bases). CDR1 SGHDN and CDR2 FVKESK come from the germline V gene. With 2 bases removed from V and 7 bases from J, the gap between germline ends came to 9 bases. The CDR3 sequence is 12 residues long. The CDR3 here is CASSQYSGEQYF. The CDR3 nucleotides read TGTGCCAGCAGCCAATACTCGGGGGAGCAGTACTTC.

In its sample, this clone was seen once. The J gene is TRBJ1-2, the V gene TRBV28; the match to TRBD1 covers 7 bases. J was trimmed by 2 bases and V by 1 base; bases with no gene match: 7. Looked up from germline, CDR1 is MDHEN and CDR2 is SYDVKM. This CDR3 has 16 amino acids. The CDR3: CASSLSPGQTNYGYTF. The CDR3, as DNA: TGTGCCAGCAGTTTATCCCCGGGACAGACCAACTATGGCTACACCTTC.

The chain couples TRBV5-1 to TRBJ2-1; 7 nucleotides align to TRBD2. Trimming took 0 bases from V and 0 from J; bases not matched to a gene: 12. The length of the CDR3 is 19 residues. The V gene's germline CDR1 is SGHRS and CDR2 YFSETQ. CDR3 sequence: CASSLVPNIAGYSYNEQFF. The CDR3 DNA follows: TGCGCCAGCAGCTTGGTACCGAACATAGCGGGCTACTCCTACAATGAGCAGTTCTTC.

The chain carries TRBV7-3 and TRBJ2-1; D uncertain. The CDR3 has 16 residues. V gave up 6 bases and J gave up 4 bases, with 19 bases separating them. The V gene's germline CDR1 is SGHTA and CDR2 FQGTGA. The CDR3 here is CASSPLGLERYNEQFF. CDR3 coding DNA: TGTGCCAGCAGTCCCCTCGGTTTAGAGCGATACAATGAGCAGTTCTTC.

This chain links TRBV28 with TRBJ2-7, with D perhaps TRBD2 (7 bases). This CDR3 comprises 13 residues. Between the trimmed V and J ends, which lost 5 bases and 6 bases, there was a span of 14 bases. Germline-derived CDR1 and CDR2 are MDHEN and SYDVKM. CDR3 in DNA: TGTGCCAGCAGTCTAGGGGGGGAGGGCGAGCAGTACTTC. Translating gives CASSLGGEGEQYF.